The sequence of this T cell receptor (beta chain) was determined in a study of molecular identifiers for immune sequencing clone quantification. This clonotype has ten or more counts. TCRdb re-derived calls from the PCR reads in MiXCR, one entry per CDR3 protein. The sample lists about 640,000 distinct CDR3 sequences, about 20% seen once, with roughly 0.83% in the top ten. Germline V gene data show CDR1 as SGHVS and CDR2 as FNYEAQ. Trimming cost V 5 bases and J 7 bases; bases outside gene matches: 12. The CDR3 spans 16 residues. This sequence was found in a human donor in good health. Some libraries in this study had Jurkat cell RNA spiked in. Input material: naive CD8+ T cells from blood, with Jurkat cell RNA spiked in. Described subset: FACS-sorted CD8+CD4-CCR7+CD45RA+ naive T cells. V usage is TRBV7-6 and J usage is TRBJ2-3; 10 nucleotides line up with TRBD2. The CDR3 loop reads CASSGQAGGQRNTQYF. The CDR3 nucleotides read TGTGCCAGCAGCGGACAAGCGGGGGGGCAACGAAATACGCAGTATTTT.